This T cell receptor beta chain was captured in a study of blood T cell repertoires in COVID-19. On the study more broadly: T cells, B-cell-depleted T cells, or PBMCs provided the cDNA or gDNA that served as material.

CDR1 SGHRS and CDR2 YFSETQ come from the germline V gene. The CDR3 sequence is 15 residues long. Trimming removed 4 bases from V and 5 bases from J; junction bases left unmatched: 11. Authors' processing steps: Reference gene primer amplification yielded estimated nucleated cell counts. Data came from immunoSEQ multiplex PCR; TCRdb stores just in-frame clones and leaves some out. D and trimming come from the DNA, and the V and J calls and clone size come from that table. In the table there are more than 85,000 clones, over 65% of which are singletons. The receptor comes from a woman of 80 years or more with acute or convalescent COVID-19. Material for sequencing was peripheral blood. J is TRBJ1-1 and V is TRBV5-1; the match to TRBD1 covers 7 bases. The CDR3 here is CASSGTAGGWTEAFF. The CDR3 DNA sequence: TGCGCCAGCAGCGGGACCGCAGGGGGTTGGACTGAAGCTTTCTTT.